This T cell receptor (beta chain) is drawn from a study of shared clonotypes between healthy human individuals. General study results and limits: Estimated richness was generally greater in naive than memory subsets. When compared with the clonotypes that were shared by all four sorted-subset donors, the non-shared clonotypes turned out to have lower generation probabilities.

The donor cohort consisted entirely of Caucasian adults residing in Nashville, Tennessee. Sequenced by immunoSEQ multiplex PCR; TCRdb stores in-frame clones only, minus some. In the table there are a few million clones, approximately 93% of which are singletons. CDR1 and CDR2 (germline): SGHTA, FQGTGA. This CDR3 is built from 15 residues. After removal of 1 base from V and 4 bases from J, the junction contained 4 bases not matched to a gene. Note on this clone: The antigen is undetermined. Other DNA sequences from this sample encode an identical CDR3 as well.

The source is a man between 18 and 35 years old in good health. Some clones in this sample may be carry-over from other donors' samples. The specimen sequenced was naive CD4+ T cells from PBMCs. The subset is: CD45RA+ positively selected. V gene TRBV7-3 combines with J gene TRBJ2-7; 10 bases map to TRBD2. In DNA, the CDR3 is TGTGCCAGCAGCTTAAGAGCGGGAGGGCCATACGAGCAGTACTTC. Residues: CASSLRAGGPYEQYF. Full variable domain (remainder filled in from reference TRBV7-3 and TRBJ2-7): GAGVSQTPSNKVTEKGKYVELRCDPISGHTALYWYRQSLGQGPEFLIYFQGTGAADDSGLPNDRFFAVRPEGSVSTLKIQRTERGDSAVYLCASSLRAGGPYEQYFGPGTRLTVT.